A few counts support the clone carrying this T cell receptor (beta chain). Its matching antigen is unknown. The identical CDR3 is also encoded by other nucleotide sequences in the sample. The junction had 5 bases not matched to a gene; V was cut back by 2 bases and J by 4 bases. The germline V gene has CDR1 SGHTA and CDR2 FQGTGA. The CDR3 is made up of 15 amino acids. The data derive from a study of beta chain features in type 1 diabetes. Study-level findings and limits: Moderate but significant shortening of TCRB CDR3s was recorded in all four CD4+ subsets from Type 1 diabetes patients. Patients and controls would share equally any PCR tilt toward shorter templates.

Each of the sorted populations had a purity greater than 95%. Expressed TCRB transcripts were sequenced because the isolated RNA had all been reverse transcribed beforehand. Here immunoSEQ multiplex PCR was the method, and the copy in TCRdb shows in-frame clones only, minus some. The repertoire includes around 260,000 clones, around 24% of them detected once, and 0.012% sits in the top ten. What was sequenced was naive CD4+ T cells from blood. The rearrangement joins TRBV7-3 to TRBJ2-1; 7 bases agree with TRBD2. The sequence was collected from a woman aged 30 to 39 with type 1 diabetes. The CDR3 nucleotides are TGTGCCAGCAGCTTATGGGCTAGCGGTTACAATGAGCAGTTCTTC. Protein product: CASSLWASGYNEQFF.